Listed below are T cell receptor beta chains from one sample, sequenced in a study of shared clonotypes between healthy human individuals. Data came from immunoSEQ multiplex PCR; TCRdb stores just in-frame clones and leaves some out. The sample holds some 500,000 clones, 95% to 97% seen once. The sample consisted of naive CD4+ T cells sorted from blood. These receptors were obtained from a woman aged 25 to 39 in good health. Each CDR3 is given with its conserved first and last residue. Each record gives: D gene, clone size, CDR3 length, J gene, V gene, CDR3 DNA, CDR3 protein. D genes are given only for firm matches. Clone size is not always given. Where it is, it says once, few, many or a class for expanded clones.

d_call: TRBD1; clone_size: -; cdr3_length: 15; j_call: TRBJ2-7; v_call: TRBV23-1; cdr3_nt: TGCGCCAGCAGTCAATCGGGACAGGACGCCTACGAGCAGTACTTC; cdr3_aa: CASSQSGQDAYEQYF
d_call: TRBD1; clone_size: -; cdr3_length: 14; j_call: TRBJ2-7; v_call: TRBV6-1; cdr3_nt: TGTGCCAGCAGTGTTGGGACAGCGCTCTACGAGCAGTACTTC; cdr3_aa: CASSVGTALYEQYF
d_call: -; clone_size: -; cdr3_length: 14; j_call: TRBJ1-1; v_call: TRBV29-1; cdr3_nt: TGCAGCGCTGGCAAAAGACAGATCCCCACTGAAGCTTTCTTT; cdr3_aa: CSAGKRQIPTEAFF
d_call: TRBD1; clone_size: -; cdr3_length: 15; j_call: TRBJ2-7; v_call: TRBV2; cdr3_nt: TGTGCCAGCAGTAGGGACAGCGACCCTCTCTACGAGCAGTACTTC; cdr3_aa: CASSRDSDPLYEQYF
d_call: TRBD2; clone_size: -; cdr3_length: 14; j_call: TRBJ2-2; v_call: TRBV29-1; cdr3_nt: TGCAGCGCAAATAAAGCGGGAGATACCGGGGAGCTGTTTTTT; cdr3_aa: CSANKAGDTGELFF
d_call: TRBD1; clone_size: -; cdr3_length: 15; j_call: TRBJ1-4; v_call: TRBV2; cdr3_nt: TGTGCCAGCAGACGACCGGGACAGGGTATTGAAAAACTGTTTTTT; cdr3_aa: CASRRPGQGIEKLFF
d_call: -; clone_size: -; cdr3_length: 14; j_call: TRBJ2-7; v_call: TRBV7-8; cdr3_nt: TGTGCCAGCAGCTTAGTCGAGGGGTCTGGCGAGCAGTACTTC; cdr3_aa: CASSLVEGSGEQYF
d_call: -; clone_size: -; cdr3_length: 11; j_call: TRBJ1-1; v_call: TRBV27; cdr3_nt: TGTGCCAGCAGTAAGTGGCCAGAAGCTTTCTTT; cdr3_aa: CASSKWPEAFF
d_call: -; clone_size: -; cdr3_length: 13; j_call: TRBJ1-2; v_call: TRBV6-1; cdr3_nt: TGTGCCAGCAGTGAGAAGGAGAACTATGGCTACACCTTC; cdr3_aa: CASSEKENYGYTF
d_call: -; clone_size: -; cdr3_length: 17; j_call: TRBJ2-6; v_call: TRBV18; cdr3_nt: TGTGCCAGCTCACCTAACACACAGTCCTCTGGGGCCAACGTCCTGACTTTC; cdr3_aa: CASSPNTQSSGANVLTF
d_call: -; clone_size: -; cdr3_length: 16; j_call: TRBJ1-4; v_call: TRBV28; cdr3_nt: TGTGCCAGCCATGACCCTGAAACTACAACTAATGAAAAACTGTTTTTT; cdr3_aa: CASHDPETTTNEKLFF
d_call: -; clone_size: few; cdr3_length: 12; j_call: TRBJ1-2; v_call: TRBV5-4; cdr3_nt: TGTGCCAGCAGCTTAACGGTCTATGGCTACACCTTC; cdr3_aa: CASSLTVYGYTF
d_call: -; clone_size: -; cdr3_length: 14; j_call: TRBJ1-2; v_call: TRBV29-1; cdr3_nt: TGCAGCGTTGCACCGGTCTCACCCACTAGGGGCTACACCTTC; cdr3_aa: CSVAPVSPTRGYTF
d_call: -; clone_size: -; cdr3_length: 11; j_call: TRBJ2-2; v_call: TRBV21-1; cdr3_nt: TGTGCCAACGTGGGCCCCGGGGAGCTGTTTTTT; cdr3_aa: CANVGPGELFF
d_call: TRBD1; clone_size: -; cdr3_length: 15; j_call: TRBJ1-2; v_call: TRBV19; cdr3_nt: TGTGCCAGTGCGAATCAAGGGGGCGGAGTGCATGGCTACACCTTC; cdr3_aa: CASANQGGGVHGYTF
d_call: -; clone_size: once; cdr3_length: 14; j_call: TRBJ1-4; v_call: TRBV28; cdr3_nt: TGTGCCAGTAGTAGCAGGGTAGAAAGTGAAAAACTGTTTTTT; cdr3_aa: CASSSRVESEKLFF
d_call: -; clone_size: -; cdr3_length: 14; j_call: TRBJ2-1; v_call: TRBV29-1; cdr3_nt: TGCAGCTCTTGGACACGAGGGGTATACAATGAGCAGTTCTTC; cdr3_aa: CSSWTRGVYNEQFF